This T cell receptor beta chain stems from a study of T-cell reconstitution after alpha-beta-depleted transplantation in children. Researchers prepared the TCRbeta library using unique molecular identifiers, the study reports. TCRdb redid the calling of the PCR reads with MiXCR, one entry per CDR3 protein. Altogether around 250,000 distinct CDR3 sequences are present, about 26% being singletons, with the ten largest covering about 2.8%. The germline gives CDR1 DFQATT, CDR2 SNEGSKA (reference sequence). The V end was cut by 5 bases, the J end by 3 bases, with 23 bases between. The CDR3 is 16 amino acids. Study observations and caveats: After transplant, at about two months, alpha-beta T cells were reportedly derived from several hundred expanded graft clones.

This clonotype was seen ten or more times. Its target is not known. The TCR comes from a girl aged 2 to 9 with Fanconi anemia, due to receive a stem cell transplant. Sequencing was performed on PBMCs, taken before TCRalphabeta/CD19-depleted stem cell transplant. The chain carries TRBV20-1 and TRBJ2-7; D is possibly TRBD2 (6 bases). CDR3 bases: TGCAGTGCTCCTGATATCGCGGGACCGAGAATCTACGAGCAGTACTTC. It translates to CSAPDIAGPRIYEQYF.